The subject of this entry is one T cell receptor beta chain. The data were obtained in a study of blood T cell repertoires in COVID-19. Study at large: Acute and convalescent COVID-19 samples came from the United States, Italy and Spain. Sample material is recorded as cDNA or gDNA derived from T cells, B-cell-depleted T cells, or PBMCs.

Germline assignment: CDR1 SGHDT and CDR2 YYEEEE. The CDR3 extends over 14 amino acids. The V end lost 4 bases, the J end lost 3 bases, and 13 bases lay between the germline ends. Methods used by the authors: Using reference gene primer amplification, nucleated cell counts were estimated. The repertoire was sequenced with immunoSEQ multiplex PCR; TCRdb's copy has only in-frame clones and lacks some. Clonal size and the V and J genes are those of that table, whereas D and trimming came from the DNA. The sample consists of 90,000 to 120,000 clones, 89% of them appearing once. The clonotype originates from a man aged 40-49 years with active or convalescent COVID-19. This chain uses TRBV5-6 with TRBJ1-2; no clear D gene. Sequenced input: peripheral blood. The CDR3 sequence: CASSPVTLYYGYTF. CDR3 DNA: TGTGCCAGCAGCCCGGTGACTCTTTACTATGGCTACACCTTC.